The 27 T cell receptor beta chains in this list originate from one sample, sequenced in a study of blood T cell repertoires in COVID-19. Produced via immunoSEQ multiplex PCR; TCRdb's table is partial and in-frame only. Among fewer than 350,000 clones, 88% were seen once, and the ten largest hold approximately 0.93%. The sample comprised PBMCs or T cells enriched from blood (not recorded which). These receptors all come from a woman in her twenties or thirties who had been exposed to COVID-19.

This chain joins TRBV29-1 and TRBJ2-1, with TRBD1 matching 8 bases. This CDR3 has 15 amino acids. Germline V gene sequence: CDR1 SQVTM, CDR2 ANQGSEA. V shed 4 bases, J shed 2 bases, and the junction held 7 bases outside the gene matches. CDR3 amino acids: CSVAGQGGTYNEQFF. The DNA for the CDR3 is TGCAGCGTTGCCGGACAGGGTGGTACCTACAATGAGCAGTTCTTC.

The chain couples TRBV18 to TRBJ2-7; 10 bases match TRBD2. The germline V gene has CDR1 KGHSH and CDR2 LQKENI. This CDR3 is built from 15 residues. V was pared by 3 bases and J by 6 bases, with 8 bases of the junction left unmatched. CDR3 bases: TGTGCCAGCTCACCGCCCGCTAGCGGGAGCGGCGAGCAGTACTTC. Translation: CASSPPASGSGEQYF.

The V gene is TRBV11-2, the J gene TRBJ1-6, with a tentative D call TRBD1 (6 bases). This CDR3 comprises 15 residues. Trimming pared 4 bases from V and 0 bases from J, leaving 7 bases between. Germline V CDR1 and CDR2: SGHAT, FQNNGV. The CDR3 loop reads CASSSDSSYNSPLHF. In nucleotides, the CDR3 is TGTGCCAGCAGCTCGGACAGCTCCTATAATTCACCCCTCCACTTT.

V is TRBV2 and J is TRBJ1-2; 9 nucleotides match TRBD1. Germline trimming cut 6 bases from V and 2 bases from J; bases unmatched to any gene: 4. CDR1 SNHLY and CDR2 FYNNEI come from the germline V gene. The CDR3 extends over 14 amino acids. The CDR3 region has the DNA TGTGCCAGCAGGTTTGGGACAGGGAACTATGGCTACACCTTC. This translates into CASRFGTGNYGYTF.

The chain uses TRBV28 and TRBJ1-2; the match to TRBD1 covers 8 bases. V dropped 7 bases and J dropped 8; count of bases not matched to a gene: 9. The CDR3 is 13 amino acids. The germline V gene encodes CDR1 MDHEN and CDR2 SYDVKM. The CDR3 DNA reads as TGTGCCAGCACCCTTCAGGGGGCGGAGGGCTACACCTTC. Protein product: CASTLQGAEGYTF.

The rearrangement links TRBV30 to TRBJ1-2, with a possible D match to TRBD1 (5 bases). The length of the CDR3 is 15 residues. CDR1 GTSNPN and CDR2 SVGIG come from the germline V gene (reference sequence). Trimming shortened V by 4 bases and J by 0 bases, and 15 bases separated the two germline ends. The CDR3 sequence is CAWIPTAWSNYGYTF. In nucleotides, the CDR3 is TGTGCCTGGATACCGACAGCTTGGTCTAACTATGGCTACACCTTC.

The rearrangement uses TRBV3-1 (or the pseudogene TRBV3-2) and TRBJ1-4; 7 bases align to TRBD1. With 1 base clipped from V and 13 bases from J, the junction kept 9 bases outside the gene matches. CDR1 is LGHDT, CDR2 YNNKEL, per germline (reference sequence). The CDR3 consists of 14 residues. CDR3 coding DNA: TGTGCCAGCAGCCAAGCGCAAGAACAGGGGCGACTGTTTTTT. Translating gives CASSQAQEQGRLFF.

J is TRBJ1-2 and V is TRBV5-1, with 10 bases lining up with TRBD1. The CDR3 length is 16 residues. The J segment lost 7 bases and the V segment lost 1 base, leaving 10 bases of the junction unmatched. Germline loops: CDR1 SGHRS, CDR2 YFSETQ. CDR3 DNA sequence: TGCGCCAGCAGCTTGACCACCGGGACAGGGGCGAGTGGCTACACCTTC. It translates to CASSLTTGTGASGYTF. The full variable domain, in which reference TRBV5-1 and TRBJ1-2 provide the parts outside the CDR3, is KAGVTQTPRYLIKTRGQQVTLSCSPISGHRSVSWYQQTPGQGLQFLFEYFSETQRNKGNFPGRFSGRQFSNSRSEMNVSTLELGDSALYLCASSLTTGTGASGYTFGSGTRLTVV.

J is TRBJ2-7 and V is TRBV5-1; 8 nucleotides match TRBD2. Germline loops: CDR1 SGHRS, CDR2 YFSETQ. V dropped 0 bases and J dropped 0; count of bases not matched to a gene: 8. The CDR3 is 17 residues long. The CDR3 nucleotides read TGCGCCAGCAGCTTGGAGGTAGCGGGACCTAGCTCCTACGAGCAGTACTTC. It yields the protein CASSLEVAGPSSYEQYF.

This rearrangement joins TRBV10-3 to TRBJ1-2; no clear D gene. This CDR3 spans 14 amino acids. Trimming removed 1 base from V and 0 bases from J, with 6 bases in between. Looked up from germline, CDR1 is ENHRY and CDR2 is SYGVKD. The CDR3 spells CAISELSTNYGYTF. The CDR3 nucleotides read TGTGCCATCAGTGAGTTGTCTACTAACTATGGCTACACCTTC.

V is TRBV20-1 and J is TRBJ1-1; D not certain. Germline values: CDR1 DFQATT, CDR2 SNEGSKA (reference sequence). V was clipped by 5 bases and J by 5 bases, with 6 bases between them. There are 10 residues in the CDR3. The CDR3 coding sequence is TGCAGTGCTTTGAGGACTGAAGCTTTCTTT. As protein: CSALRTEAFF.

This clone was found a few times. CDR3 amino acids: CASSQGGGESYNSPLHF. The CDR3 DNA sequence: TGTGCCAGCAGCCAAGGAGGGGGCGAGTCCTATAATTCACCCCTCCACTTT. The V and J genes are TRBV4-2 and TRBJ1-6; 7 nucleotides line up with TRBD1. V trimming: 1 base; J trimming: 1 base; junction bases outside the gene matches: 4. The CDR3 extends over 17 amino acids. From germline, CDR1 is LGHNA and CDR2 YNFKEQ.

The rearrangement links TRBV5-4 to TRBJ2-7; D is perhaps TRBD2 (6 bases). CDR3 length: 13 amino acids. Germline CDR1 SGHNT, CDR2 YYREEE (reference sequence). V shed 0 bases and J shed 6 bases, with 10 bases lying between them. In DNA form, the CDR3 reads TGTGCCAGCAGCTTGGGACTAGAAGGCGAGCAGTACTTC. Translated, it gives CASSLGLEGEQYF.

The chain couples TRBV5-6 to TRBJ2-5; 8 positions match TRBD2. The CDR3 is made up of 16 amino acids. Trimming cost V 0 bases and J 2 bases; bases outside gene matches: 6. Per germline, CDR1 SGHDT and CDR2 YYEEEE. The CDR3 DNA is TGTGCCAGCAGCTTGGGACTAGCGCCGACGCAAGAGACCCAGTACTTC. Translation: CASSLGLAPTQETQYF.

The chain is built from TRBV2 and TRBJ2-1; 11 bases fit TRBD1. Germline loops: CDR1 SNHLY, CDR2 FYNNEI. The CDR3 loop spans 14 amino acids. V dropped 10 bases and J dropped 6; count of bases not matched to a gene: 8. CDR3 amino acids: CAKPGDRGINEQFF. In DNA, the CDR3 is TGTGCCAAACCCGGGGACAGGGGGATCAATGAGCAGTTCTTC. Filled out from reference TRBV2 and TRBJ2-1, the complete variable domain reads EPEVTQTPSHQVTQMGQEVILRCVPISNHLYFYWYRQILGQKVEFLVSFYNNEISEKSEIFDDQFSVERPDGSNFTLKIRSTKLEDSAMYFCAKPGDRGINEQFFGPGTRLTVL.

The V call is TRBV12-5, the J call TRBJ2-5, with D tentatively TRBD2 (5 bases). CDR1 is LGHNT and CDR2 is FRNRAP in the germline V gene. Trimming removed 6 bases at V and 1 base at J, with 15 bases between. The CDR3 runs 15 residues. CDR3 amino acids: CASGDASSSQETQYF. The CDR3 DNA is TGTGCTAGTGGAGACGCCTCTAGCAGCCAAGAGACCCAGTACTTC.

The chain uses TRBV14 and TRBJ1-2; 8 bases match TRBD1. CDR1 is SGHDN, CDR2 FVKESK, per germline. The CDR3 runs to 14 residues. The J segment lost 4 bases and the V segment lost 1 base, leaving 2 bases of the junction unmatched. The CDR3 sequence: CASSQGQGAYGYTF. The CDR3 nucleotides are TGTGCCAGCAGCCAAGGGCAGGGGGCCTATGGCTACACCTTC.

This chain joins TRBV5-1 and TRBJ2-5, with TRBD2 identical over 7 bases. V shed 4 bases, J shed 0 bases, and the junction held 9 bases outside the gene matches. Germline V lookup: CDR1 SGHRS, CDR2 YFSETQ. The CDR3 is 16 amino acids. CDR3: CASSPEGGEYQETQYF. The DNA for the CDR3 is TGCGCCAGCAGCCCCGAGGGAGGGGAGTACCAAGAGACCCAGTACTTC.

The chain links TRBV3-1 (or the pseudogene TRBV3-2) to TRBJ1-1; D is undetermined. CDR3 length: 14 amino acids. V dropped 4 bases and J dropped 0 bases, with 9 bases sitting between them. The germline gives CDR1 LGHDT, CDR2 YNNKEL (reference sequence). In DNA form, the CDR3 reads TGTGCCAGCAGCCCGGGGTTCCTGAACACTGAAGCTTTCTTT. Translating gives CASSPGFLNTEAFF.

The V gene is TRBV11-2, the J gene TRBJ2-3; 7 bases are shared with TRBD2. The CDR3 length is 18 residues. Germline CDR1 and CDR2: SGHAT and FQNNGV. The junction had 16 bases not matched to a gene; V was cut back by 3 bases and J by 4 bases. The CDR3 here is CASSFSGTTLPPADTQYF. The CDR3 DNA sequence: TGTGCCAGCAGCTTTTCCGGGACTACCCTACCCCCCGCAGATACGCAGTATTTT.

J is TRBJ2-5 and V is TRBV7-8; maybe TRBD1 (5 bases). From germline, CDR1 is SGHVS and CDR2 FQNEAQ. Trimming pared 0 bases from V and 5 bases from J, leaving 19 bases between. The CDR3 is made up of 17 amino acids. The chain's CDR3 is CASSLASLGQAMETQYF. The DNA for the CDR3 is TGTGCCAGCAGCTTAGCTTCGTTGGGGCAGGCAATGGAGACCCAGTACTTC.

The chain carries TRBV7-9 and TRBJ2-1, with TRBD2 as a possible D gene (6 bases). The CDR3 extends over 14 amino acids. Trimming took 0 bases from V and 6 from J, leaving 9 bases between them. CDR1 is SEHNR, CDR2 FQNEAQ, per germline (reference sequence). Here the CDR3 DNA reads TGTGCCAGCAGCTTAGCACGGGAGCCCAATGAGCAGTTCTTC. It is translated as CASSLAREPNEQFF. The entire variable domain, with the rest obtained from reference TRBV7-9 and TRBJ2-1, is as follows: DTGVSQNPRHKITKRGQNVTFRCDPISEHNRLYWYRQTLGQGPEFLTYFQNEAQLEKSRLLSDRFSAERPKGSFSTLEIQRTEQGDSAMYLCASSLAREPNEQFFGPGTRLTVL.

This chain uses TRBV12-3 or TRBV12-4 with TRBJ2-1, with 8 positions matching TRBD1. The CDR3 contains 13 residues. The junction had 5 bases not matched to a gene; V was cut back by 6 bases and J by 7 bases. CDR3 loop: CASRGQARNEQFF. The CDR3 region has the DNA TGTGCCAGCAGGGGACAGGCCAGGAATGAGCAGTTCTTC.

This clone was recorded only once. The chain combines TRBV18 with TRBJ2-1; D call uncertain. The germline V gene encodes CDR1 KGHSH and CDR2 LQKENI. Deletions cut 2 bases from V and 9 bases from J, with 11 bases between. This CDR3 comprises 13 residues. CDR3 amino acids: CASSPSLEREQFF. The CDR3 region has the DNA TGTGCCAGCTCACCATCTTTGGAGCGTGAGCAGTTCTTC.

This clone was picked up one time. The rearrangement joins TRBV7-3 to TRBJ2-1; 7 nucleotides agree with TRBD2. Germline trimming cut 1 base from V and 5 bases from J; bases unmatched to any gene: 8. The germline V gene has CDR1 SGHTA and CDR2 FQGTGA. The CDR3 has 16 residues. CDR3 nucleotides: TGTGCCAGCAGCTTAATGGTAGCGGGTGTTCACAATGAGCAGTTCTTC. It translates to CASSLMVAGVHNEQFF.

The rearrangement joins TRBV7-9 to TRBJ2-3, with D perhaps TRBD2 (5 bases). CDR1 is SEHNR and CDR2 is FQNEAQ in the germline V gene (reference sequence). V lost 2 bases, J lost 0 bases, and 12 bases lay in between. The CDR3 extends over 16 amino acids. The CDR3, as DNA: TGTGCCAGCAGCTTAATCACGGGGTCTAGCACAGATACGCAGTATTTT. Amino acid sequence: CASSLITGSSTDTQYF.

A word on this clone: Other DNA sequences in this sample translate to the same CDR3. This chain links TRBV5-1 with TRBJ2-5, with 9 nucleotides matching TRBD2. CDR1 SGHRS and CDR2 YFSETQ come from the germline V gene. The trim removed 4 bases at V and 5 bases at J, leaving 3 bases unmatched. The CDR3 consists of 13 residues. The CDR3 DNA reads as TGCGCCAGCAGCCTGGCGGGGGGGGAGACCCAGTACTTC. Its protein is CASSLAGGETQYF.